The 3 T cell receptor beta chains below all came from one sample that was sequenced in a study of spatial heterogeneity in lung cancer. Study observations and caveats: Counts that tracked tumor mutation counts were those of expanded intratumoral alpha and beta TCRs.

Time point indicated: sample taken at primary tumor resection. Their recognized antigens are unknown. Each CDR3 protein is one row after TCRdb ran MiXCR on the 5' RACE reads. The data show a few thousand distinct CDR3 sequences, roughly 12% seen once. The sequencing here drew on lung tumor tissue, taken at surgery. These receptors all stem from a male donor with early-stage non-small cell lung cancer.

This clonotype showed up many times. This beta chain turned up in a library designed for alpha chains; as an off-target read, its abundance says little. This chain joins TRBV24-1 and TRBJ2-7; D is ambiguous. The ends were cut back, 3 bases at V and 3 bases at J, with 14 bases in the middle. CDR1 KGHDR and CDR2 SFDVKD come from the germline V gene. The CDR3 runs 15 residues. The CDR3 DNA is TGTGCCACCAGTGATCCGACGGCCAATCACTACGAGCAGTACTTC. Its translation: CATSDPTANHYEQYF.

This clonotype counts as medium-sized. This beta chain is a stray sequence in a library constructed for alpha chains; its clone size is not meaningful. The chain links TRBV6-5 to TRBJ2-1, with 7 bases matching TRBD2. The CDR3 length is 15 residues. V shed 5 bases and J 6 bases; nucleotides not matched to a gene: 10. CDR1 and CDR2 (germline): MNHEY, SVGAGI. Here the CDR3 reads CASSPTGGRANEQFF. The CDR3 DNA is TGTGCCAGCAGTCCCACGGGGGGAAGGGCCAATGAGCAGTTCTTC.

On this clonotype: With the library built for alpha chains, this beta chain is off target and its frequency is not meaningful. The chain uses TRBV2 and TRBJ2-4; unclear D gene. V was trimmed by 4 bases and J by 5 bases, leaving 9 bases between them. CDR1 and CDR2 (germline): SNHLY, FYNNEI. This CDR3 spans 13 amino acids. The CDR3 protein is CASSALKQNIQYF. The CDR3 DNA reads as TGTGCCAGCAGTGCTCTCAAGCAAAACATTCAGTACTTC.